The clone carrying this T cell receptor (beta chain) was counted at least ten times. Its antigen is not identified. This specimen comes from a study of naive and memory T cell subsets. The SP2 primer and nested alpha and beta constant region primers amplified ligated cDNA in four rounds. For blood and skin samples, reverse transcription used TCR alpha and beta constant primers. TCRdb called the 5' RACE reads again in MiXCR, with one record for every CDR3 protein. Seen here are over 50,000 distinct CDR3 sequences, under 10% observed once, and the top ten hold around a tenth. The CDR3 has 13 amino acids. Germline values: CDR1 SQVTM, CDR2 ANQGSEA. V gave up 6 bases and J gave up 7 bases, with 18 bases separating them. Findings of the study overall: This RNA-based method may be sensitive to activation-related transcript changes.

TCR cDNA received a 3' ligated oligonucleotide that carried a UMI. RNA was extracted from roughly 2.6 ml of whole blood of healthy adults. Input was roughly 1 to 1,100 ng of DNase-treated total RNA without cell sorting. The sequence was collected from a female donor in good health. V gene TRBV29-1 combines with J gene TRBJ1-2; possible D gene TRBD1, 6 bases. CDR3 DNA: TGCAGCGTCCCTGGGGGGGCCGGGGGTGGCTACACCTTC. Residues: CSVPGGAGGGYTF.